This T cell receptor (beta chain) was retrieved from a study of blood T cell repertoires in COVID-19. Study information: COVID-19 samples, acute and convalescent, were from the United States, Italy and Spain. T cells, B-cell-depleted T cells, or PBMCs provided the cDNA or gDNA that served as material.

V shed 7 bases and J shed 0 bases, with 13 bases lying between them. Germline CDR1 and CDR2: SGHRS and YFSETQ. This CDR3 contains 15 residues. Authors' analysis steps: For nucleated cells, counts were estimated from reference gene primer amplification. Assay: immunoSEQ multiplex PCR; the TCRdb copy retains only in-frame clones and omits some. Clone size and the V and J calls come from that table; the DNA yielded D and trimming. Here the sample spans 500,000 to 600,000 clones, about 88% being singletons. The Seattle patients joined while their infection was active and were tracked longitudinally afterward.

The specimen sequenced was peripheral blood. The sequence was collected from a woman aged 45-60 years with COVID-19, enrolled during active disease. V gene TRBV5-1 combines with J gene TRBJ2-2; tentative D call: TRBD2 (6 bases). The CDR3, as DNA: TGCGCCAGCGGACGGGGGTACGCGAACACCGGGGAGCTGTTTTTT. Its translation is CASGRGYANTGELFF.